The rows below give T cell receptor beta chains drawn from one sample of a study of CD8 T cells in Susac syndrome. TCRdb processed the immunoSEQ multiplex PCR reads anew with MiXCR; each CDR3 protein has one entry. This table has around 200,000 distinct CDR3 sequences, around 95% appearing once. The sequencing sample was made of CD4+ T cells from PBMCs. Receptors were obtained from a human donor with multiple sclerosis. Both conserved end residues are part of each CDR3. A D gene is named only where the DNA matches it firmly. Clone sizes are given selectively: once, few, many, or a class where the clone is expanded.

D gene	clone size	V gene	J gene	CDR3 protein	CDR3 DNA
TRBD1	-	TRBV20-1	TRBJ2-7	CSALRDSSYEQYF	TGCAGCGCCCTCCGGGACAGCTCCTACGAGCAGTACTTC
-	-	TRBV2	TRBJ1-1	CASSDDSTEAFF	TGTGCCAGCAGTGATGATAGCACTGAAGCTTTCTTT
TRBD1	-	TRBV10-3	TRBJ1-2	CAISRDREPNYGYTF	TGTGCCATCAGCCGGGACAGGGAACCGAACTATGGCTACACCTTC
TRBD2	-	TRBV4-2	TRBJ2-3	CASSQVVGLAREVDTQYF	TGTGCCAGCAGCCAAGTGGTAGGACTAGCACGGGAGGTAGATACGCAGTATTTT
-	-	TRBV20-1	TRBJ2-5	CSAPLGAGETQYF	TGCAGTGCTCCTCTGGGGGCAGGAGAGACCCAGTACTTC
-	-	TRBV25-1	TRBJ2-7	CASSDRVGQYF	TGTGCCAGCAGTGACCGGGTAGGGCAGTACTTC
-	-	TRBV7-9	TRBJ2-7	CASSPQGSASYEQYF	TGTGCCAGCAGCCCACAAGGGTCCGCCTCCTACGAGCAGTACTTC
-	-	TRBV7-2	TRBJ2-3	CASSSRSQSTDTQYF	TGTGCCAGCAGCTCCCGCAGCCAAAGCACAGATACGCAGTATTTT
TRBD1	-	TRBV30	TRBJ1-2	CAWSGGGGSNYGYTF	TGTGCCTGGAGTGGAGGAGGGGGCTCTAACTATGGCTACACCTTC
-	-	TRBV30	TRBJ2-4	CAWAGRNIQYF	TGTGCCTGGGCCGGGCGGAACATTCAGTACTTC
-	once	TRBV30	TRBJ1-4	CAWSVWGGDEKLFF	TGTGCCTGGAGTGTGTGGGGGGGAGATGAAAAACTGTTTTTT
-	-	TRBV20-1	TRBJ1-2	CSARGTGENGYTF	TGCAGTGCTAGGGGGACGGGGGAGAATGGCTACACCTTC
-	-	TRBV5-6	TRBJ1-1	CASSGRREAFF	TGTGCCAGCAGCGGGAGACGTGAAGCTTTCTTT
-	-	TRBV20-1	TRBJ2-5	CSARVVTGETQYF	TGCAGTGCTAGAGTAGTAACGGGAGAGACCCAGTACTTC
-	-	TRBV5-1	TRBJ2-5	CASSPRGGWETQYF	TGCGCCAGCAGCCCCCGAGGGGGATGGGAGACCCAGTACTTC
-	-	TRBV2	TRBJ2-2	CASRDYTGELFF	TGTGCCAGCAGAGATTACACCGGGGAGCTGTTTTTT
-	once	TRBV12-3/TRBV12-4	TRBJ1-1	CASSLTRRDTEAFF	TGTGCCAGCAGCCTCACGAGGCGGGACACTGAAGCTTTCTTT
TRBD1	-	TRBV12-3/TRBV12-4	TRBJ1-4	CASSWDRGGEKLFF	TGTGCCAGCAGTTGGGACAGGGGTGGAGAAAAACTGTTTTTT
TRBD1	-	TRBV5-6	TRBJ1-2	CASSLARGDGYTF	TGTGCCAGCAGCTTGGCCAGGGGGGATGGCTACACCTTC
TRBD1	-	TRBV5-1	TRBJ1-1	CASSPNPTGMNTEAFF	TGCGCCAGCAGCCCAAATCCGACAGGGATGAACACTGAAGCTTTCTTT
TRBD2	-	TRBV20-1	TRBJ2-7	CSASRLLAGREQYF	TGCAGTGCTAGTCGATTACTAGCGGGGCGCGAGCAGTACTTC
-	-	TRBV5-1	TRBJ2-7	CASSLAWGATYEQYF	TGCGCCAGCAGCTTGGCCTGGGGGGCGACCTACGAGCAGTACTTC
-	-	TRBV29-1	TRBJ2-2	CSVKKQQTGELFF	TGCAGCGTTAAGAAACAACAAACCGGGGAGCTGTTTTTT
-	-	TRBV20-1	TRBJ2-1	CSASHVGDEQFF	TGCAGTGCTAGCCACGTAGGAGATGAGCAGTTCTTC
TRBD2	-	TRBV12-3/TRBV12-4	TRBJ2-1	CASSLGSEAGREQFF	TGTGCCAGCAGTTTGGGCTCCGAAGCGGGGCGCGAGCAGTTCTTC
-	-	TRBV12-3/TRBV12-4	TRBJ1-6	CASSTGSSPLHF	TGTGCCAGCAGTACAGGGAGTTCACCCCTCCACTTT
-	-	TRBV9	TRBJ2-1	CASSPTFLRNEQFF	TGTGCCAGCAGCCCCACATTTCTAAGGAATGAGCAGTTCTTC
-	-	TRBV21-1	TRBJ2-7	CASSKKARTTRSYEQYF	TGTGCCAGCAGCAAAAAGGCCAGGACCACCCGCTCCTACGAGCAGTACTTC
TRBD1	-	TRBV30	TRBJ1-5	CAWSVGPQGDPQHF	TGTGCCTGGAGTGTAGGTCCGCAGGGGGATCCCCAGCATTTT
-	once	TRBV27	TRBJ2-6	CASSPHRASGANVLTF	TGTGCCAGCAGTCCCCACAGGGCCTCTGGGGCCAACGTCCTGACTTTC
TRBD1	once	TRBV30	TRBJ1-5	CAWDRENQPQHF	TGTGCCTGGGACAGGGAAAACCAGCCCCAGCATTTT
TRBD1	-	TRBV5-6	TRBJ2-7	CASRGTGKAYEQYF	TGTGCCAGCAGGGGGACAGGGAAGGCCTACGAGCAGTACTTC
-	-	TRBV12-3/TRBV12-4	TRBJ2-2	CASSPRGGGELFF	TGTGCCAGCAGTCCCCGTGGGGGCGGGGAGCTGTTTTTT
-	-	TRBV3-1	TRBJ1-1	CASSPYDNEAFF	TGTGCCAGCAGCCCGTATGACAATGAAGCTTTCTTT
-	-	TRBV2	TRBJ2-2	CASSEALQARRTGELFF	TGTGCCAGCAGTGAAGCGCTTCAAGCACGACGCACCGGGGAGCTGTTTTTT
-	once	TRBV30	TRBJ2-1	CAWSGGTFSSYNEQFF	TGTGCCTGGAGTGGGGGGACTTTTAGCTCCTACAATGAGCAGTTCTTC
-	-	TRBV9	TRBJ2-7	CASSVSPTPYEQYF	TGTGCCAGCAGCGTTAGTCCTACCCCCTACGAGCAGTACTTC
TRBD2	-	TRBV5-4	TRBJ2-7	CASSLDGGAYEQYF	TGTGCCAGCAGCTTGGATGGGGGGGCCTACGAGCAGTACTTC
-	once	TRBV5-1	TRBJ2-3	CASSLGDNAARTQYF	TGCGCCAGCAGCTTGGGGGACAATGCGGCCCGTACGCAGTATTTT
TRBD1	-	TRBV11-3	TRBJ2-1	CASSSLLGRGWNEQFF	TGTGCCAGCAGCTCCCTTTTGGGCAGGGGGTGGAATGAGCAGTTCTTC
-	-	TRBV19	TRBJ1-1	CASSIGQGHTEAFF	TGTGCCAGTAGTATCGGGCAGGGCCACACTGAAGCTTTCTTT
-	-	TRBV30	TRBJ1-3	CAWSEGTSGNTIYF	TGTGCCTGGTCTGAGGGGACCTCTGGAAACACCATATATTTT
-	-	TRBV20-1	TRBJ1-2	CSASGGSVYGYTF	TGCAGTGCCAGCGGGGGTTCTGTGTATGGCTACACCTTC
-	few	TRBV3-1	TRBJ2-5	CASSQGPTSMETQYF	TGTGCCAGCAGCCAAGGACCCACTAGTATGGAGACCCAGTACTTC
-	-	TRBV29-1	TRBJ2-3	CSVESASDADTQYF	TGCAGCGTTGAATCGGCTAGCGACGCAGATACGCAGTATTTT
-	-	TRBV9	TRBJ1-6	CASTVGGSSNSPLHF	TGTGCCAGCACTGTAGGGGGGAGCTCCAATTCACCCCTCCACTTT
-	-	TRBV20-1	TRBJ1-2	CSAPPPGLLGYTF	TGCAGTGCTCCTCCTCCCGGTCTATTGGGCTACACCTTC
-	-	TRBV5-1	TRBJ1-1	CASSFNPGPGSEAFF	TGCGCCAGCAGCTTCAATCCGGGACCAGGTTCTGAAGCTTTCTTT
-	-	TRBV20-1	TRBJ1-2	CSASQGTYGYTF	TGCAGTGCTAGTCAGGGGACATATGGCTACACCTTC
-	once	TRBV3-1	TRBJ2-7	CASSTRLVRYGQYF	TGTGCCAGCAGCACCCGACTAGTTCGGTACGGGCAGTACTTC
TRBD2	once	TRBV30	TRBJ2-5	CAWSVKAGGLRETQYF	TGTGCCTGGAGTGTAAAAGCGGGGGGCCTCCGGGAGACCCAGTACTTC
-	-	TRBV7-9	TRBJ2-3	CASRAPIVADLTDTQYF	TGTGCCAGCAGGGCCCCCATCGTCGCGGACCTCACAGATACGCAGTATTTT